Listed here are 5 T cell receptor beta chains from one sample, sequenced in a study of cytomegalovirus exposure and HLA in healthy donors. Repertoires were generated with immunoSEQ multiplex PCR, while TCRdb's copy carries only in-frame clones and drops some. The sample has about 180,000 clones, around 84% seen once; the top ten hold 15% to 20%. Sequencing was carried out using PBMCs. The receptors come from a man between 18 and 29 years old in good health and CMV-seropositive.

In its sample, this clone was seen once. The chain has TRBV11-3 and TRBJ2-3; TRBD2 matches at 12 bases. The CDR3 extends over 15 amino acids. Looked up from germline, CDR1 is SGHNT and CDR2 is YENEEA. Trimming removed 5 bases from V and 5 bases from J; junction bases left unmatched: 5. The CDR3 loop reads CASSPSGGAIDTQYF. The DNA of the CDR3 is TGTGCCAGCAGCCCTAGCGGGGGGGCCATAGATACGCAGTATTTT. The variable domain in full, completed from reference TRBV11-3 and TRBJ2-3, reads EAGVVQSPRYKIIEKKQPVAFWCNPISGHNTLYWYLQNLGQGPELLIRYENEEAVDDSQLPKDRFSAERLKGVDSTLKIQPAELGDSAVYLCASSPSGGAIDTQYFGPGTRLTVL.

The chain recombines TRBV5-1 with TRBJ2-7, with 7 nucleotides matching TRBD2. V lost 4 bases, J lost 0 bases, and 10 bases stayed unmatched. Germline CDR1 SGHRS, CDR2 YFSETQ. This CDR3 has 16 residues. In nucleotides, the CDR3 is TGCGCCAGCAGCCCTGGGTGGGGGGGTAGCTCCTACGAGCAGTACTTC. It translates to CASSPGWGGSSYEQYF.

The chain carries TRBV7-2 and TRBJ2-3, with D maybe TRBD1 (6 bases). CDR1 and CDR2 (germline): SGHTA, FQGNSA. V lost 5 bases, J lost 5 bases, and 11 bases lay in between. The CDR3 runs to 13 residues. The CDR3 loop reads CASSTGYLDTQYF. In nucleotides, the CDR3 is TGTGCCAGCAGCACAGGGTACTTAGATACGCAGTATTTT.

This chain uses TRBV7-2 with TRBJ2-6, with unresolved D. V was pared by 1 base and J by 0 bases, with 7 bases between. This CDR3 has 16 residues. Germline V gene data show CDR1 as SGHTA and CDR2 as FQGNSA. Written as DNA, the CDR3 is TGTGCCAGCAGCTTAGGGGCCTACTCTGGGGCCAACGTCCTGACTTTC. It is translated as CASSLGAYSGANVLTF. The variable domain in full, completed from reference TRBV7-2 and TRBJ2-6, reads GAGVSQSPSNKVTEKGKDVELRCDPISGHTALYWYRQSLGQGLEFLIYFQGNSAPDKSGLPSDRFSAERTGGSVSTLTIQRTQQEDSAVYLCASSLGAYSGANVLTFGAGSRLTVL.

This chain uses TRBV7-8 with TRBJ2-5, with D hard to call. Trimming took off 5 bases at V and 7 bases at J, with 8 bases between the two ends. This CDR3 contains 11 residues. The germline gives CDR1 SGHVS, CDR2 FQNEAQ. This CDR3 reads CASSPLGTQYF. The CDR3 DNA is TGTGCCAGCAGCCCCCTAGGGACCCAGTACTTC.